The clone carrying this T cell receptor (beta chain) was picked up many times. Its matching antigen is unknown. In the library, individual cDNA molecules carried attached unique molecular identifiers. TCRdb fed the 5' RACE reads into MiXCR, producing one record per CDR3 protein. Of some 38,000 distinct CDR3 sequences listed, about 5.5% were seen once; the top ten hold 3.5% to 4.5%. This CDR3 contains 15 residues. The germline CDR1 and CDR2 sequences are SNHLY and FYNNEI. The ends were cut back, 6 bases at V and 5 bases at J, with 19 bases in the middle. The data are from a study of early T cells in non-severe SARS-CoV-2 infection. Study as a whole: The input, bulk RNA from unsorted whole blood, was sequenced, and chains were unpaired. Study-wide points: Sequences matched to VDJdb favored anti-spike CD8 responses, while private and CD4 specificities were missed.

This specimen was whole blood, taken at baseline. The chain carries TRBV2 and TRBJ2-5; D is unclear. The clonotype originates from an adult who was a healthcare worker with PCR-confirmed SARS-CoV-2 infection or an uninfected control (not recorded which). This CDR3 reads CASSLRAPALETQYF. CDR3 coding DNA: TGTGCCAGCAGCCTCCGGGCCCCAGCCCTTGAGACCCAGTACTTC.